This T cell receptor (beta chain) was sequenced for a study of vaccination effects on CD4 cells after COVID-19. Study background: Each well held two million PBMC cultured with roughly 10 ug/ml peptides and 8 to 10 IU/ml IL-2.

This table comes from immunoSEQ multiplex PCR, and its TCRdb copy is limited to in-frame clones, with some not included. This table holds 30,000 to 40,000 clones, around 74% found once. Points from the study as a whole: Convalescent post-vaccine spike-reactive clones were mostly newly vaccine-induced. Convalescent patients were scarce in the study, and it lacked early post-infection timepoints.

Isolating CD4+ T cells followed approximately 10 days of culture. By PCR, the person was confirmed to have had SARS-CoV-2 infection between March and December 2020. Two doses of BNT162b2 or mRNA-1273 vaccine were administered to participants. Cultures got half-medium changes with IL-2 on days 3 and 7. The CDR3 has 17 residues. V lost 0 bases to trimming and J lost 6 bases, with 23 bases between them. Germline V CDR1 and CDR2: GTSNPN, SVGIG (reference sequence). Note on this clone: Its antigen is unidentified.

The sequenced sample was CD4+ T cells from PBMCs cultured without peptide, obtained after COVID-19 vaccination. The chain recombines TRBV30 with TRBJ1-1; D is ambiguous. This clonotype originated in a human donor who had a prior SARS-CoV-2 infection. CDR3 nucleotides: TGTGCCTGGAGTGTGGCCGAAAACTACCTGGCCCCACCTGAAGCTTTCTTT. Translation gives CAWSVAENYLAPPEAFF. The whole variable domain, filled in from reference TRBV30 and TRBJ1-1, reads SQTIHQWPATLVQPVGSPLSLECTVEGTSNPNLYWYRQAAGRGLQLLFYSVGIGQISSEVPQNLSASRPQDRQFILSSKKLLLSDSGFYLCAWSVAENYLAPPEAFFGQGTRLTVV.